This T cell receptor beta chain was profiled in a study of blood T cell repertoires in COVID-19. Looking at the study overall: The United States, Italy and Spain supplied acute and convalescent COVID-19 samples. In each case, the material was cDNA or gDNA derived from T cells, B-cell-depleted T cells, or PBMCs.

The authors' processing: From reference gene primer amplification, estimates of nucleated cell counts were derived. Clones were read by immunoSEQ multiplex PCR, and TCRdb kept only the in-frame ones, dropping some. The DNA was the basis for D and trimming; V, J and clone size are from that table. This sample has tens of thousands of clones; approximately 90% occur once, and the top ten carry more than 11%. This CDR3 has 15 residues. J was trimmed by 5 bases and V by 0 bases; bases with no gene match: 7. The germline V gene encodes CDR1 LGHNA and CDR2 YNFKEQ. The sequence derives from a man aged 65 to 85 with active or convalescent COVID-19. The sample taken for sequencing was peripheral blood. The chain carries TRBV4-2 and TRBJ2-7, with 7 bases lining up with TRBD2. DNA of the CDR3: TGTGCCAGCAGCCAAGAGTTTAGGGGAGGGAACGAGCAGTACTTC. It yields the protein CASSQEFRGGNEQYF.